This T cell receptor beta chain was captured by sequencing in a study of molecular identifiers for immune sequencing clone quantification. Germline CDR1 and CDR2: LNHDA and SQIVND (reference sequence). Trimming cost V 7 bases and J 2 bases; bases outside gene matches: 4. The CDR3 spans 14 residues. TCRdb itself ran the PCR reads through MiXCR, one entry per CDR3 protein. The data hold 85,000 to 95,000 distinct CDR3 sequences, with 15% to 20% observed a single time. This clonotype came up many times. The sequencing input was naive CD8+ T cells from blood, with Jurkat cell RNA spiked in. The subset here: FACS-sorted CD8+CD4-CCR7+CD45RA+ naive T cells. The clonotype originates from a human donor in good health. Some libraries in this study had Jurkat cell RNA spiked in. The genes are TRBV19 and TRBJ2-3; 9 bases match TRBD2. The CDR3, as DNA: TGTGCCAGTATCTCTAGCGGGGACACAGATACGCAGTATTTT. This translates into CASISSGDTDTQYF.